This entry concerns a single TCR beta chain. This record comes from a study of blood T cell repertoires in COVID-19. Generated by immunoSEQ multiplex PCR, the TCRdb table keeps only in-frame clones and is missing some. The data contain 120,000 or so clones, about 82% of them singletons. Trimming cost V 4 bases and J 4 bases, with 16 bases left between them. The CDR3 covers 15 residues. Germline V lookup: CDR1 LNHDA, CDR2 SQIVND (reference sequence). The sequencing sample was made of peripheral blood. The chain has TRBV19 and TRBJ2-5; possible D gene TRBD2, 6 bases. The source of this sequence is a man aged 55-75 years with active or convalescent COVID-19. CDR3 DNA sequence: TGTGCCAGTAGTACGGTAGGGAGGCCGTCAGAGACCCAGTACTTC. Its translation is CASSTVGRPSETQYF.